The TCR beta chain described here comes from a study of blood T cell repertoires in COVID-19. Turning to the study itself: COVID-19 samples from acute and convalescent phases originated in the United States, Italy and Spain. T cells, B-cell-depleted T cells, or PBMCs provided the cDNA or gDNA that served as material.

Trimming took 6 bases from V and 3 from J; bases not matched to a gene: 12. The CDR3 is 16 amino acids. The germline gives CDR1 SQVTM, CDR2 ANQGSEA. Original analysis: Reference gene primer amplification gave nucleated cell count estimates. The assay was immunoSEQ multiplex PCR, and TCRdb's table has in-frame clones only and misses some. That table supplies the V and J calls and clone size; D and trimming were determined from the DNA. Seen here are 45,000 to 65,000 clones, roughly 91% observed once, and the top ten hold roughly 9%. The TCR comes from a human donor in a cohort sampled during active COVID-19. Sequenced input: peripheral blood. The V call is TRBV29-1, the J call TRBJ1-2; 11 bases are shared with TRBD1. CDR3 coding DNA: TGCAGCGTGGGCCGCCACCGGGACAGGGGGGACTATGGCTACACCTTC. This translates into CSVGRHRDRGDYGYTF. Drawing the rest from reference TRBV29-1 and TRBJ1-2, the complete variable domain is SAVISQKPSRDICQRGTSLTIQCQVDSQVTMMFWYRQQPGQSLTLIATANQGSEATYESGFVIDKFPISRPNLTFSTLTVSNMSPEDSSIYLCSVGRHRDRGDYGYTFGSGTRLTVV.